These T cell receptor beta chains were read from a single sample in a study of patients and donors after allogeneic stem cell transplantation. Via MiXCR, TCRdb re-called the RT-PCR reads, giving one row per CDR3 protein. In the table there are about 90,000 distinct CDR3 sequences, about 48% of which are singletons. The sample consisted of blood, either unsorted or a sorted T cell fraction (not recorded which). The receptors originated from a human donor who was either an allogeneic HSCT recipient or a stem cell or donor lymphocyte infusion donor (not recorded which). It is not recorded whose cells these are; they may come from a transplant donor. Both conserved end residues are part of each CDR3.

TRBV7-9	CASGRGLDTEAFF
TRBV6-2/TRBV6-3	CASSYAMIEQYF
TRBV7-2	CASSLQVHMNTEAFF
TRBV5-1	CASSFPSTSGKSYNEQFF
TRBV5-1	CASSLVSTSGNTIYF
TRBV28	CASSLGPTEAFF
TRBV7-2	CASSWAAWDGDNSPLHF
TRBV20-1	CSAPDREAFF
TRBV28	CASSFDSGSYNEQFF
TRBV29-1	CSVGLGRAQPQHF
TRBV7-2	CASSLVGAKEKLFF
TRBV20-1	CSAPPRVSASPLHF
TRBV5-1	CASSLERGDTDTQYF
TRBV29-1	CSVWTGGNQPQHF
TRBV10-3	CAISESRPGRPYNEQFF
TRBV7-2	CASSFQNPPSSYNSPLHF
TRBV7-9	CASSLSEENGYTF
TRBV27	CASSLTVSGANVLTF
TRBV29-1	CSALGGVYEQYF
TRBV6-5	CASSYSGAGEAFF
TRBV20-1	CSARVASYEQYF
TRBV4-3	CASSQDSGGMGNTEAFF
TRBV7-6	CASSWSDSNTGELFF
TRBV7-6	CASSLGVGANQPQHF
TRBV4-3	CASSQEQSPRGTANQPQHF
TRBV10-2	CASSGQGRSYTF
TRBV20-1	CSADWDTNTEAFF
TRBV2	CASSEDRTSNYGYTF
TRBV28	CASSSEGQRMNTEAFF
TRBV25-1	CASSVGARNGYTF
TRBV12-3/TRBV12-4	CASSEYAAGGNQPQHF
TRBV28	CASSTNQPQHF
TRBV4-3	CASSYQQGGRYGYTF
TRBV6-5	CASSYSMRGMASDGYTF
TRBV20-1	CSARGATEAFF
TRBV3-1	CASSLRTEKLFF
TRBV6-2/TRBV6-3	CASWGGSPLAKNIQYF
TRBV12-3/TRBV12-4	CASSDRDTEAFF
TRBV7-9	CASNTNYGYTF
TRBV7-2	CASSLSGRGPGNTIYF
TRBV6-5	CASSYSTGVGYGYTF
TRBV7-6	CASSQVVTSGSFPSYEQYF
TRBV4-2	CASSQAGRNQPQHF
TRBV7-9	CASSLSNTEVFF
TRBV5-6	CASSLRQGNSNQPQHF
TRBV7-2	CASSSRVEGYTF
TRBV7-6	CASSLGSGKNTEAFF
TRBV3-1	CASSQGQGRDGYTF
TRBV7-9	CASSVPTDPYSPLHF
TRBV27	CASSLSESQPQHF
TRBV20-1	CSARPSGSYNEQFF
TRBV6-6	CASSTGDRGQKQPQHF
TRBV3-1	CASSYEGTGPLLSGNTIYF
TRBV10-3	CAISEGADSGNTIYF
TRBV5-6	CASSLQAGATEAFF